A few counts support the clone carrying this T cell receptor beta chain. The V end was cut by 1 base, the J end by 5 bases, with 17 bases between. The CDR3 is 16 amino acids. Germline-derived CDR1 and CDR2 are LNHNV and YYDKDF (reference sequence). The data derive from a study of shared T cell receptors in the human thymus. Sequencing was performed with immunoSEQ multiplex PCR; in TCRdb, only in-frame clones are kept and a portion is missing. The table has 700,000 or so clones, roughly 85% seen once. This sample was shared with a second study, whose subject was human thymus T cells. From that paper: Having surgery to correct congenital heart defects, healthy Finnish infants acted as the donors. Resected material from corrective heart surgery provided the thymus tissue analysed. Thymic and blood repertoires seemed to show skewed V and J gene use.

This rearrangement joins TRBV15 to TRBJ1-1; D not resolved. The clonotype originates from a girl under three years old with a congenital heart defect. Material: thymocytes. Written as DNA, the CDR3 is TGTGCCACCAGCAGAGGACTCCACCGTAATTTGACTGAAGCTTTCTTT. This gives the protein CATSRGLHRNLTEAFF. Supplemented by reference TRBV15 and TRBJ1-1, the full variable domain reads DAMVIQNPRYQVTQFGKPVTLSCSQTLNHNVMYWYQQKSSQAPKLLFHYYDKDFNNEADTPDNFQSRRPNTSFCFLDIRSPGLGDTAMYLCATSRGLHRNLTEAFFGQGTRLTVV.